This T cell receptor (beta chain) was obtained from a study of T cells in Graves' hyperthyroidism and ophthalmopathy. This clonotype was observed at least ten times. Lactation, pregnancy, other autoimmune disease or uncontrolled infection excluded patients. Amplification of TCR beta CDR3 regions used RNA as the template. First-round RT-PCR of the TCR CDR3 relied on the HTBI primer set. TCRdb processed the multiplex PCR reads anew with MiXCR; each CDR3 protein has one entry. The sample has about 640,000 distinct CDR3 sequences, around 21% seen once; the top ten hold 30% to 40%. The TCR sequence derives from a man aged 30 to 39 with Graves' ophthalmopathy. Sequencing used blood.

DNA of the CDR3: TGTGCCAGCAGCTTAGCCCCCCGGGGGGACTACGAGCAGTACTTC. It encodes CASSLAPRGDYEQYF. V is TRBV11-2 and J is TRBJ2-7; 7 bases are a match to TRBD2. Looked up from germline, CDR1 is SGHAT and CDR2 is FQNNGV. The CDR3 is 15 amino acids. With V trimmed by 1 base and J by 3 bases, 6 bases remained unmatched.